The clone carrying this T cell receptor (beta chain) was found a few times. Its antigen remains unidentified. The germline V gene encodes CDR1 SGHTA and CDR2 FQGNSA. The CDR3 sequence is 17 residues long. The V and J ends lost 4 bases and 1 base respectively, with 17 bases between them. The data are from a study of T cell repertoires in cytomegalovirus infection. Via MiXCR, TCRdb re-called the reads, giving one row per CDR3 protein. The sample shows more than 300,000 distinct CDR3 sequences, about 34% of them seen only once. The clonotype comes from a human donor in good health (CMV status not recorded). Some clones in this sample may be carry-over from other donors' samples. The sequencing used cultured PBMCs, collected from culture after CMV antigen stimulation. V usage is TRBV7-2 and J usage is TRBJ2-4; D is perhaps TRBD2 (6 bases). CDR3 in amino acids: CASSSLKSSGAKNIQYF. The DNA of the CDR3 is TGTGCCAGCAGCTCACTGAAATCCAGCGGGGCCAAAAACATTCAGTACTTC.